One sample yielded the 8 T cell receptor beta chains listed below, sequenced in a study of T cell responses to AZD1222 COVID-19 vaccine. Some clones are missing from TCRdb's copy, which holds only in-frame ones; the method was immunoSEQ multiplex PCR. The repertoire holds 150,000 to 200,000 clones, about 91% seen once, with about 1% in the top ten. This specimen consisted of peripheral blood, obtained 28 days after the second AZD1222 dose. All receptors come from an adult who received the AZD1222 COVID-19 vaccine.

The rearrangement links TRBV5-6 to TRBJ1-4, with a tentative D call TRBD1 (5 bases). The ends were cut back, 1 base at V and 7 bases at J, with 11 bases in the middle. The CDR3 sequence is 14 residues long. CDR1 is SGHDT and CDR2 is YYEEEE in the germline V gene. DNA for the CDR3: TGTGCCAGCAGCTTGTCATATGGGGGTGAAAAACTGTTTTTT. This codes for CASSLSYGGEKLFF.

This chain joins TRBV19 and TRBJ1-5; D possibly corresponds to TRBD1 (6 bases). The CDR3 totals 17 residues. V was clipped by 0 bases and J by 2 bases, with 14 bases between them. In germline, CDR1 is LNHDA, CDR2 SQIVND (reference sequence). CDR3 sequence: CASSIDPGARGNQPQHF. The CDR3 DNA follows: TGTGCCAGTAGTATAGATCCGGGGGCTCGAGGCAATCAGCCCCAGCATTTT.

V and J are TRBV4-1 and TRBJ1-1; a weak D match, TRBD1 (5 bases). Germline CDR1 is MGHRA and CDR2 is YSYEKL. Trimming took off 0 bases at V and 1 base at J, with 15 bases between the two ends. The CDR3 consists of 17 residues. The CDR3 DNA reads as TGCGCCAGCAGCCAAGATGTCGGGGCGGGAGGGAACACTGAAGCTTTCTTT. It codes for CASSQDVGAGGNTEAFF.

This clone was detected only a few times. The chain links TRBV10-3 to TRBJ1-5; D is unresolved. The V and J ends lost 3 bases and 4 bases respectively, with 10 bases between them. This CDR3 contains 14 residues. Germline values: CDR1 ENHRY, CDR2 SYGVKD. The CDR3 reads CAISEQEGNQPQHF. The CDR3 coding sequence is TGTGCCATCAGTGAACAAGAGGGAAATCAGCCCCAGCATTTT.

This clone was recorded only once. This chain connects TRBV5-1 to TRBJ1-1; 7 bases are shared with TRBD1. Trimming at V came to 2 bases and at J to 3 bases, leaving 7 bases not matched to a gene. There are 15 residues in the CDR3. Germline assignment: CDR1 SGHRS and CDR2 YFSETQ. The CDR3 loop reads CASSLEPGGDTEAFF. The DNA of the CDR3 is TGCGCCAGCAGCTTAGAGCCAGGGGGGGACACTGAAGCTTTCTTT.

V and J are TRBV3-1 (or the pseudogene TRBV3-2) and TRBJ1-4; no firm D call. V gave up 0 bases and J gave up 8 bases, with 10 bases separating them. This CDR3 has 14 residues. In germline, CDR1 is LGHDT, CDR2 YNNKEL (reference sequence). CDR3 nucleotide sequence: TGTGCCAGCAGCCAAGAGATGGGCTACGAAAAACTGTTTTTT. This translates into CASSQEMGYEKLFF.

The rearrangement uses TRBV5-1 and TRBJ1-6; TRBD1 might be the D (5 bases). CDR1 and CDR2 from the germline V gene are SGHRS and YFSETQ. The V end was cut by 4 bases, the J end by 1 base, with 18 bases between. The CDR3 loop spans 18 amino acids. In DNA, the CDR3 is TGCGCCAGCAGCCTCCGGGACGGAGCTCTTTCCTATAATTCACCCCTCCACTTT. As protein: CASSLRDGALSYNSPLHF.

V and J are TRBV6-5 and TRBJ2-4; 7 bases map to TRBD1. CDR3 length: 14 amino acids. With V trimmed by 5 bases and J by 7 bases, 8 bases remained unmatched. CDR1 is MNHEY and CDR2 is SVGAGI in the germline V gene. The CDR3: CASSPDRERNIQYF. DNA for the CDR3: TGTGCCAGCAGTCCTGACAGGGAGAGGAACATTCAGTACTTC.